The sequence of this T cell receptor beta chain was determined in a study of T cells after yellow fever vaccination. TCRdb ran MiXCR on the 5' RACE reads and lists one entry per CDR3 protein. Of some 320,000 distinct CDR3 sequences in the sample, about 4.5% were seen once. Germline-derived CDR1 and CDR2 are SNHLY and FYNNEI. This CDR3 spans 14 amino acids. The J segment lost 9 bases and the V segment lost 3 bases, leaving 8 bases of the junction unmatched. This chain joins TRBV2 and TRBJ1-1; 9 positions agree with TRBD1. This TCR was sampled from a man younger than 35 who received the YFV17D yellow fever vaccine. The specimen was PBMCs, collected 15 days after the yellow fever booster vaccination. The DNA for the CDR3 is TGTGCCAGCAGTGAGCCCGACAGGGGGGTTCAAGCTTTCTTT. It specifies CASSEPDRGVQAFF.